The present T cell receptor (beta chain) was sequenced within a study of blood T cell repertoires in COVID-19. The wider study: Samples came from the United States, Italy and Spain, spanning acute and convalescent COVID-19. T cells, B-cell-depleted T cells, or PBMCs supplied cDNA or gDNA.

Per the authors' pipeline: Scientists estimated how many nucleated cells there were by amplifying reference gene primers. The data were produced by immunoSEQ multiplex PCR, yet TCRdb's version contains in-frame clones alone and is incomplete. V, J and clone size derive from that table, while D and trimming were established from the DNA sequence. The sample includes 200,000 to 250,000 clones, roughly 84% seen only once; the top ten take less than 2.5%. The length of the CDR3 is 13 residues. With 2 bases removed from V and 4 bases from J, the gap between germline ends came to 8 bases. Germline V lookup: CDR1 KGHSH, CDR2 LQKENI.

Sequencing was carried out using peripheral blood. The chain recombines TRBV18 with TRBJ2-5; weak D call: TRBD1 (5 bases). The sequence came from a woman aged 55 to 70 with acute or convalescent COVID-19. CDR3 nucleotide sequence: TGTGCCAGCTCACCAGGCAGGGCAGAGACCCAGTACTTC. Translation: CASSPGRAETQYF.